This TCR beta chain was sequenced during a study of OX40 agonist ivuxolimab in advanced cancers. Overall study: At around 83% male, the cohort had a mean age of about 55 years, ranging from about 23 to 79. Study-level results: At 0.1 to 3.0 mg/kg and by week 6, clonal expansion occurred in CD4+ and CD8+ blood T cells.

The CDR3 spans 14 residues. CDR1 SGHNT and CDR2 YYREEE come from the germline V gene (reference sequence). With 5 bases clipped from V and 5 bases from J, the junction kept 9 bases outside the gene matches. On this clone: Its antigen is as yet unknown.

Sequenced by immunoSEQ multiplex PCR; TCRdb stores in-frame clones only, minus some. The table includes approximately 70,000 clones, 88% detected once. Peripheral blood came from all dose cohorts at three timepoints. The sequenced sample was CD4+ or CD8+ T cells sorted from blood, obtained in a trial of the OX40 agonist ivuxolimab. V is TRBV5-4 and J is TRBJ1-2; 7 bases match TRBD1. The receptor was isolated from an adult with an advanced solid tumor such as melanoma, head and neck, liver or kidney cancer. The CDR3 spells CASSQGQESYGYTF. CDR3 nucleotide sequence: TGTGCCAGCAGTCAAGGACAGGAGTCATATGGCTACACCTTC.